Shown below are 22 T cell receptor beta chains from a single sample sequenced in a study of circulating and synovial CD4+ cells in juvenile arthritis. Measured with immunoSEQ multiplex PCR; TCRdb has only the in-frame clones, and not every one. The top ten hold about 3% of the sample, which has tens of thousands of clones, 93% seen once. Source material: CD4+ T cells from blood. The source is a human donor with juvenile idiopathic arthritis.

Only a few counts were recorded for this clone. CDR3 nucleotide sequence: TGCGCCAGCAGCTTGGGGAGCTCTGGAAACACCATATATTTT. Translating gives CASSLGSSGNTIYF. V gene TRBV5-1 combines with J gene TRBJ1-3; no clear D gene. Trimming left V 0 bases short and J 0 bases short, with 4 bases between. The CDR3 runs 14 residues. Germline CDR1 SGHRS, CDR2 YFSETQ.

The chain recombines TRBV27 with TRBJ1-6; D is perhaps TRBD1 (6 bases). This CDR3 region has 16 residues. Germline CDR1 MNHEY, CDR2 SMNVEV (reference sequence). The V end lost 5 bases, the J end lost 0 bases, and 11 bases lay between the germline ends. The CDR3: CASSLQGSSYNSPLHF. The CDR3 DNA follows: TGTGCCAGCAGTCTACAGGGCAGCTCCTATAATTCACCCCTCCACTTT.

The chain employs TRBV4-2 and TRBJ2-7, with 9 nucleotides matching TRBD2. The CDR3 extends over 16 amino acids. Germline values: CDR1 LGHNA, CDR2 YNFKEQ. J lost 1 base, V lost 0 bases, and 4 bases had no gene match. CDR3 bases: TGTGCCAGCAGCCAAGAGTCGGGACTAGCATCCTACGAGCAGTACTTC. Its protein product is CASSQESGLASYEQYF.

The chain recombines TRBV21-1 with TRBJ1-2; TRBD1 is the table's D call and was not checked against the DNA. TRBV21-1 is flagged as a pseudogene. The CDR3 runs 14 residues. CDR3 region: CASTPGDRGHGYTF. DNA of the CDR3: TGTGCCAGCACTCCGGGCGACAGGGGGCATGGCTACACCTTC.

This chain links TRBV27 with TRBJ2-1; 9 bases agree with TRBD2. V shed 2 bases and J 0 bases; nucleotides not matched to a gene: 5. CDR1 and CDR2 from the germline V gene are MNHEY and SMNVEV (reference sequence). The CDR3 is 17 amino acids. The CDR3 sequence: CASSLARSGSSYNEQFF. CDR3 nucleotides: TGTGCCAGCAGTTTAGCCCGTAGCGGGAGCTCCTACAATGAGCAGTTCTTC.

The J gene is TRBJ2-5, the V gene TRBV9; D may be TRBD1 (6 bases). The CDR3 is made up of 13 amino acids. The germline V and J ends were trimmed by 3 bases and 2 bases, with 8 bases remaining between them. From germline, CDR1 is SGDLS and CDR2 YYNGEE. CDR3 bases: TGTGCCAGCAGCGCCGGACAGCAAGAGACCCAGTACTTC. It is translated as CASSAGQQETQYF. Full variable domain (rest looked up from reference TRBV9 and TRBJ2-5): DSGVTQTPKHLITATGQRVTLRCSPRSGDLSVYWYQQSLDQGLQFLIQYYNGEERAKGNILERFSAQQFPDLHSELNLSSLELGDSALYFCASSAGQQETQYFGPGTRLLVL.

The chain couples TRBV27 to TRBJ1-1; D is unresolved. The CDR3 is made up of 13 amino acids. Germline V gives CDR1 MNHEY, CDR2 SMNVEV (reference sequence). V was clipped by 3 bases and J by 5 bases, with 10 bases between them. The CDR3 protein is CASSFRRGTEAFF. The CDR3 DNA is TGTGCCAGCAGTTTCCGGCGGGGAACTGAAGCTTTCTTT.

The V and J genes are TRBV5-1 and TRBJ2-5; TRBD2 is a possible D gene (6 bases). The CDR3 consists of 15 residues. V was shortened by 5 bases and J by 1 base, with 15 bases between the two germline ends. From germline, CDR1 is SGHRS and CDR2 YFSETQ. The CDR3 protein is CASSNRGTAQETQYF. CDR3 nucleotide sequence: TGCGCCAGCAGTAACCGTGGGACTGCCCAAGAGACCCAGTACTTC.

The V gene is TRBV25-1, the J gene TRBJ2-1; D is uncertain. CDR1 and CDR2 from the germline V gene are MGHDK and SYGVNS. This CDR3 region has 10 residues. Deletions cut 7 bases from V and 6 bases from J, with 4 bases between. CDR3 sequence (DNA): TGTGCCAGCACGGGCAATGAGCAGTTCTTC. This codes for CASTGNEQFF.

The chain combines TRBV11-2 with TRBJ1-4, with TRBD1 matching 8 bases. CDR3 size: 19 residues. V trimming: 6 bases; J trimming: 8 bases; junction bases outside the gene matches: 23. The germline V gene has CDR1 SGHAT and CDR2 FQNNGV. CDR3 DNA sequence: TGTGCCAGCAGTAGCTTAATTCCCCCCACGACAGGGGAGCGCGAAAAACTGTTTTTT. Its translation is CASSSLIPPTTGEREKLFF. Supplemented by reference TRBV11-2 and TRBJ1-4, the full variable domain reads EAGVAQSPRYKIIEKRQSVAFWCNPISGHATLYWYQQILGQGPKLLIQFQNNGVVDDSQLPKDRFSAERLKGVDSTLKIQPAKLEDSAVYLCASSSLIPPTTGEREKLFFGSGTQLSVL.

The rearrangement links TRBV10-3 to TRBJ1-2; 10 positions match TRBD1. Germline assignment: CDR1 ENHRY and CDR2 SYGVKD. V shed 4 bases and J 3 bases; nucleotides not matched to a gene: 5. This CDR3 comprises 15 residues. CDR3 nucleotides: TGTGCCATCAGTGCGACCGACAGGGGGCACTATGGCTACACCTTC. Amino acid sequence: CAISATDRGHYGYTF.

The chain joins TRBV28 to TRBJ1-4, with 8 bases fitting TRBD1. The CDR3 totals 14 residues. J lost 6 bases, V lost 4 bases, and 4 bases had no gene match. Germline V lookup: CDR1 MDHEN, CDR2 SYDVKM. DNA for the CDR3: TGTGCCAGCAGTTCGGGACAGGAGCATGAAAAACTGTTTTTT. Encoded protein: CASSSGQEHEKLFF. The variable domain in full, with the rest retrieved from reference TRBV28 and TRBJ1-4, is DVKVTQSSRYLVKRTGEKVFLECVQDMDHENMFWYRQDPGLGLRLIYFSYDVKMKEKGDIPEGYSVSREKKERFSLILESASTNQTSMYLCASSSGQEHEKLFFGSGTQLSVL.

The chain couples TRBV6-5 to TRBJ1-5, with TRBD1 as a possible D gene (6 bases). The CDR3 has 15 amino acids. The germline V gene has CDR1 MNHEY and CDR2 SVGAGI. Trimming shortened V by 6 bases and J by 1 base, and 13 bases separated the two germline ends. CDR3 bases: TGTGCCAGCAGCCCCGGGGGGCCCAGCAATCAGCCCCAGCATTTT. Protein sequence: CASSPGGPSNQPQHF.

The rearrangement joins TRBV5-6 to TRBJ2-2; 7 nucleotides agree with TRBD1. This CDR3 is 15 amino acids long. Germline V gene sequence: CDR1 SGHDT, CDR2 YYEEEE. Losses at the gene ends were 3 bases for V and 5 bases for J; bases not matched to a gene: 7. In nucleotides, the CDR3 is TGTGCCAGCAGCTCGGAGGAGACAGGGACCGGGGAGCTGTTTTTT. Protein: CASSSEETGTGELFF.

The rearrangement joins TRBV5-1 to TRBJ2-7; 7 nucleotides line up with TRBD2. Germline V lookup: CDR1 SGHRS, CDR2 YFSETQ. J gave up 4 bases and V 0 bases, and 7 bases lay outside the gene matches. The CDR3 covers 15 residues. The CDR3 protein is CASSLAGLAAYEQYF. CDR3 coding DNA: TGCGCCAGCAGCTTGGCCGGGCTAGCGGCTTACGAGCAGTACTTC. Combining the CDR3 with reference TRBV5-1 and TRBJ2-7 gives the whole variable domain KAGVTQTPRYLIKTRGQQVTLSCSPISGHRSVSWYQQTPGQGLQFLFEYFSETQRNKGNFPGRFSGRQFSNSRSEMNVSTLELGDSALYLCASSLAGLAAYEQYFGPGTRLTVT.

The chain is built from TRBV10-3 and TRBJ2-3; no reliable D call. V lost 4 bases, J lost 2 bases, and 7 bases lay in between. The CDR3 consists of 13 residues. Germline CDR1 is ENHRY and CDR2 is SYGVKD. The CDR3 nucleotides are TGTGCCATCAGTGCCTATCCCACAGATACGCAGTATTTT. Its translation: CAISAYPTDTQYF.

The rearrangement joins TRBV11-2 to TRBJ2-5, with D hard to call. The length of the CDR3 is 11 residues. Germline CDR1 is SGHAT and CDR2 is FQNNGV. V lost 3 bases, J lost 4 bases, and 3 bases lay in between. CDR3 sequence: CASSLRETQYF. As DNA, the CDR3 is TGTGCCAGCAGCTTGCGAGAGACCCAGTACTTC.

The chain links TRBV14 to TRBJ2-1, with TRBD2 matching over 13 bases. Germline CDR1 SGHDN, CDR2 FVKESK. The length of the CDR3 is 23 residues. After removal of 5 bases from V and 6 bases from J, the junction contained 28 bases not matched to a gene. This CDR3 reads CASSADFTGGLAGSPWLVNEQFF. DNA for the CDR3: TGTGCCAGCAGCGCTGATTTCACAGGGGGACTAGCGGGATCCCCTTGGTTGGTCAATGAGCAGTTCTTC. The complete variable domain, with remaining parts taken from reference TRBV14 and TRBJ2-1, reads EAGVTQFPSHSVIEKGQTVTLRCDPISGHDNLYWYRRVMGKEIKFLLHFVKESKQDESGMPNNRFLAERTGGTYSTLKVQPAELEDSGVYFCASSADFTGGLAGSPWLVNEQFFGPGTRLTVL.

V gene TRBV5-4 combines with J gene TRBJ1-1; D ambiguous. Trimming cost V 0 bases and J 5 bases, with 5 bases left between them. CDR3 length: 12 residues. Germline values: CDR1 SGHNT, CDR2 YYREEE (reference sequence). The DNA of the CDR3 is TGTGCCAGCAGCTTGGACAGAACTGAAGCTTTCTTT. The encoded protein is CASSLDRTEAFF.

The V and J genes are TRBV4-1 and TRBJ2-5; D perhaps matches TRBD2 (7 bases). Per the germline V gene, CDR1 is MGHRA and CDR2 is YSYEKL. Trimming removed 1 base at V and 5 bases at J, with 17 bases between. CDR3 length: 16 amino acids. The CDR3 spells CASSQVGGAGVETQYF. For the CDR3, the DNA is TGCGCCAGCAGCCAAGTTGGGGGGGCAGGGGTGGAGACCCAGTACTTC.

This clone has just a few counts. The V gene is TRBV6-5, the J gene TRBJ2-7; D might be TRBD1 (7 bases). The germline CDR1 and CDR2 sequences are MNHEY and SVGAGI. This CDR3 comprises 15 residues. Trimming removed 6 bases at V and 0 bases at J, with 15 bases between. This CDR3 is CASRKEGAVSYEQYF. DNA for the CDR3: TGTGCCAGCAGGAAGGAGGGGGCCGTCTCCTACGAGCAGTACTTC.

This clone appeared a few times. The chain has TRBV19 and TRBJ1-3; no definite D call. Germline CDR1 LNHDA, CDR2 SQIVND (reference sequence). This CDR3 comprises 14 residues. V lost 5 bases to trimming and J lost 5 bases, with 13 bases between them. CDR3 nucleotide sequence: TGTGCCAGTAGTCTCGGAAGCGAAAGAAACACCATATATTTT. As protein: CASSLGSERNTIYF.